The clone carrying this T cell receptor beta chain was seen many times. The sample belongs to a study of regulatory T cells in long-lasting Graves disease. Time point here: newly diagnosed GD, antithyroid drugs for less than 3 months. From PBMCs, RNA was extracted and then used to make the TCR library. EDTA tubes received nine milliliters of drawn peripheral blood. Building the TCR beta libraries relied on iRepertoire HTBI primers, and CDR3 regions underwent Arm-PCR. MiXCR, run by TCRdb on the multiplex PCR reads, gives a single entry per CDR3 protein. The sample includes fewer than 650,000 distinct CDR3 sequences, 15% to 20% of them seen just once. The CDR3 extends over 16 amino acids. In germline, CDR1 is SGHAT, CDR2 FQNNGV. V shed 5 bases and J shed 6 bases, with 19 bases lying between them. Separately, the same data were catalogued under a study of T cells in Graves' hyperthyroidism and ophthalmopathy. From that second work: Carried out on the TCR CDR3, a first-round RT-PCR used the HTBI primer set. In the blood, most expanded thyroid clonotypes above 0.001 appeared as well. Through a model of 13 V-J features, ophthalmopathy was separated from stable hyperthyroidism.

The chain links TRBV11-2 to TRBJ2-2; a possible D gene is TRBD1 (5 bases). The clonotype comes from a man younger than 35 with Graves disease. The sample consisted of peripheral blood mononuclear cells (PBMCs), taken at new diagnosis, from a patient treated with antithyroid drugs. The CDR3, as DNA: TGTGCCAGCAGCGAAGATTCAGGGCTAGGGGCCGGGGAGCTGTTTTTT. Its protein is CASSEDSGLGAGELFF.